Below are 13 T cell receptor beta chains sequenced from a single sample in a study of shared clonotypes between healthy human individuals. Sequencing was performed with immunoSEQ multiplex PCR; in TCRdb, only in-frame clones are kept and a portion is missing. The repertoire holds roughly 1,800,000 clones, around 96% seen once, with 1% to 1.5% in the top ten. It was CD45RO-negative cells, positively selected for CCR7, that made up naive CD8 cells, with terminally differentiated effector memory CD45RA+ cells excluded. The sample was naive CD8+ T cells sorted from blood. The receptors originated from a young man in good health.

The chain has TRBV7-9 and TRBJ2-5, with no clear D. Trimming cost V 3 bases and J 0 bases, with 11 bases left between them. This CDR3 is 15 amino acids long. Germline V lookup: CDR1 SEHNR, CDR2 FQNEAQ (reference sequence). CDR3 in amino acids: CASSLRPSYQETQYF. CDR3 nucleotides: TGTGCCAGCAGCTTGAGGCCCTCGTACCAAGAGACCCAGTACTTC.

The rearrangement uses TRBV4-2 and TRBJ1-2; 7 nucleotides agree with TRBD1. V lost 3 bases to trimming and J lost 4 bases; unmatched junction nucleotides: 14. The CDR3 is 17 amino acids. In germline, CDR1 is LGHNA, CDR2 YNFKEQ. The CDR3 nucleotides read TGTGCCAGCAGCCACGGCGACGAGGGGGCGTTAGGCTATGGCTACACCTTC. It yields the protein CASSHGDEGALGYGYTF.

V usage is TRBV28 and J usage is TRBJ1-6; D is ambiguous. Trimming stripped 5 bases from V and 3 bases from J, with 8 bases between. CDR1 and CDR2 from the germline V gene are MDHEN and SYDVKM. The CDR3 is 14 amino acids. This CDR3 reads CASSDVLYNSPLHF. For the CDR3, the DNA is TGTGCCAGCAGTGATGTCCTCTATAATTCACCCCTCCACTTT.

This chain connects TRBV18 to TRBJ1-1; no reliable D call. Deletions cut 4 bases from V and 0 bases from J, with 6 bases between. This CDR3 comprises 13 residues. CDR1 and CDR2 (germline): KGHSH, LQKENI. CDR3 protein: CASSQGMNTEAFF. The CDR3 DNA reads as TGTGCCAGCTCACAAGGCATGAACACTGAAGCTTTCTTT. The full variable domain, with the rest looked up from reference TRBV18 and TRBJ1-1, is NAGVMQNPRHLVRRRGQEARLRCSPMKGHSHVYWYRQLPEEGLKFMVYLQKENIIDESGMPKERFSAEFPKEGPSILRIQQVVRGDSAAYFCASSQGMNTEAFFGQGTRLTVV.

The chain recombines TRBV5-6 with TRBJ2-3, with 7 bases lining up with TRBD1. Germline V gene sequence: CDR1 SGHDT, CDR2 YYEEEE. This CDR3 has 14 amino acids. V shed 3 bases and J 7 bases; nucleotides not matched to a gene: 8. CDR3 sequence reads: CASSWGTDVNTQYF. CDR3 bases: TGTGCCAGCAGCTGGGGGACAGACGTTAATACGCAGTATTTT.

The chain is built from TRBV11-3 and TRBJ2-2; no definite D call. CDR1 is SGHNT and CDR2 is YENEEA in the germline V gene. Trimming removed 5 bases from V and 1 base from J, with 5 bases in between. This CDR3 has 13 residues. CDR3 sequence: CASSDRNTGELFF. The CDR3 DNA follows: TGTGCCAGCAGCGATCGGAACACCGGGGAGCTGTTTTTT.

A word on this clone: Other nucleotide sequences in the sample specify the same CDR3. The rearrangement uses TRBV9 and TRBJ2-1, with D possibly being TRBD2 (5 bases). Germline loops: CDR1 SGDLS, CDR2 YYNGEE. The V end lost 1 base, the J end lost 5 bases, and 7 bases lay between the germline ends. The CDR3 spans 13 residues. The CDR3 spells CASSVSGDNEQFF. In nucleotides, the CDR3 is TGTGCCAGCAGCGTATCCGGGGACAATGAGCAGTTCTTC.

The V gene is TRBV27, the J gene TRBJ1-2, with unresolved D. CDR1 is MNHEY, CDR2 SMNVEV, per germline (reference sequence). The V gene lost 5 bases and the J gene lost 0 bases, with 10 bases spanning the gap. The length of the CDR3 is 14 residues. The CDR3 spells CASSHTGANYGYTF. The CDR3 DNA follows: TGTGCCAGCAGTCACACCGGAGCTAACTATGGCTACACCTTC.

This chain links TRBV5-6 with TRBJ2-5, with TRBD1 matching 8 bases. The CDR3 is 14 amino acids. Germline V lookup: CDR1 SGHDT, CDR2 YYEEEE. After removal of 4 bases from V and 2 bases from J, the junction contained 4 bases not matched to a gene. CDR3 nucleotides: TGTGCCAGCAGCCCGCGGGACAGGCAAGAGACCCAGTACTTC. Translating gives CASSPRDRQETQYF. Filled out from reference TRBV5-6 and TRBJ2-5, the complete variable domain reads DAGVTQSPTHLIKTRGQQVTLRCSPKSGHDTVSWYQQALGQGPQFIFQYYEEEERQRGNFPDRFSGHQFPNYSSELNVNALLLGDSALYLCASSPRDRQETQYFGPGTRLLVL.

This chain links TRBV5-1 with TRBJ2-7; 10 bases map to TRBD2. CDR1 is SGHRS, CDR2 YFSETQ, per germline. The J segment lost 4 bases and the V segment lost 2 bases, leaving 6 bases of the junction unmatched. The CDR3 sequence is 15 residues long. CDR3: CASSLDPTSGYEQYF. The DNA for the CDR3 is TGCGCCAGCAGCTTAGACCCGACTAGCGGGTACGAGCAGTACTTC.

This clone was observed once. The chain uses TRBV15 and TRBJ2-7, with 8 nucleotides matching TRBD1. V lost 4 bases to trimming and J lost 2 bases; unmatched junction nucleotides: 7. Germline-derived CDR1 and CDR2 are LNHNV and YYDKDF (reference sequence). There are 15 residues in the CDR3. The CDR3 DNA reads as TGTGCCACCAGCAACGACAGGGGATTGACCTACGAGCAGTACTTC. Amino acid sequence: CATSNDRGLTYEQYF.

The chain carries TRBV9 and TRBJ2-3, with 10 nucleotides matching TRBD2. Trimming removed 3 bases from V and 4 bases from J; junction bases left unmatched: 11. CDR1 is SGDLS and CDR2 is YYNGEE in the germline V gene. CDR3 length: 17 amino acids. CDR3 coding DNA: TGTGCCAGCAGCGCCACTCTAAGCGGGAGGGCCCCAGATACGCAGTATTTT. This translates into CASSATLSGRAPDTQYF.

This rearrangement joins TRBV6-5 to TRBJ2-7; 7 nucleotides line up with TRBD2. Trimming removed 8 bases from V and 0 bases from J; junction bases left unmatched: 4. The CDR3 totals 13 residues. Germline V CDR1 and CDR2: MNHEY, SVGAGI. In nucleotides, the CDR3 is TGTGCCAGCGGGGAGGGAGTCTCCTACGAGCAGTACTTC. Residues: CASGEGVSYEQYF.